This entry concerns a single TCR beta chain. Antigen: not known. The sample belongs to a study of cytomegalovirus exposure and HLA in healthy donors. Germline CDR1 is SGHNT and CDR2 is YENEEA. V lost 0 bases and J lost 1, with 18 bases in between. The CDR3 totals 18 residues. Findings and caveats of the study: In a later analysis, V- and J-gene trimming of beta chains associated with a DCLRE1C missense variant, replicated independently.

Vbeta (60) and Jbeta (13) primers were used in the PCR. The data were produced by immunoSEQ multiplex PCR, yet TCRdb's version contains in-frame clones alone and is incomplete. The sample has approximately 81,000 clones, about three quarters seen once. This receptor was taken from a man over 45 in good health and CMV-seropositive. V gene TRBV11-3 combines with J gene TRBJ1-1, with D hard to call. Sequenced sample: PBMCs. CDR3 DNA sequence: TGTGCCAGCAGCTTAGAAGGTCCCCTAGCCGGGCCGAACACTGAAGCTTTCTTT. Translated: CASSLEGPLAGPNTEAFF.